The 29 T cell receptor beta chains below come from one sample, sequenced in a study of cytomegalovirus exposure and HLA in healthy donors. 13 Jbeta primers and 60 Vbeta primers were used for the PCR. This table comes from immunoSEQ multiplex PCR, and its TCRdb copy is limited to in-frame clones, with some not included. This sample has roughly 150,000 clones, with 80% to 90% found just once. Sequenced material: PBMCs. Every receptor here comes from a male donor in good health and CMV-seronegative.

The chain carries TRBV7-7 and TRBJ2-2; 10 bases match TRBD2. This CDR3 has 15 residues. Germline CDR1 reads SSHAT; CDR2 reads FNYEAQ (reference sequence). CDR3 DNA: TGTGCTAGCGGGGCTAGCGGGAGTCGGCCCGGGGAGCTGTTTTTT. Its protein product is CASGASGSRPGELFF.

The chain has TRBV28 and TRBJ1-5, with D unresolved. Looked up from germline, CDR1 is MDHEN and CDR2 is SYDVKM. The CDR3 is made up of 15 amino acids. The V gene lost 3 bases and the J gene lost 6 bases, with 15 bases spanning the gap. CDR3 loop: CASSFHTGGPQPQHF. The DNA of the CDR3 is TGTGCCAGCAGTTTTCATACGGGCGGGCCTCAGCCCCAGCATTTT.

This clone came up once. V is TRBV11-2 and J is TRBJ2-7, with TRBD2 matching over 7 bases. Trimming took 5 bases from V and 0 from J; bases not matched to a gene: 7. The length of the CDR3 is 15 residues. Germline CDR1 and CDR2: SGHAT and FQNNGV. CDR3 DNA sequence: TGTGCCAGCAGCCGGAGCGGGGCGGTCTCCTACGAGCAGTACTTC. It encodes CASSRSGAVSYEQYF. Full variable domain (outside the CDR3, taken from reference TRBV11-2 and TRBJ2-7): EAGVAQSPRYKIIEKRQSVAFWCNPISGHATLYWYQQILGQGPKLLIQFQNNGVVDDSQLPKDRFSAERLKGVDSTLKIQPAKLEDSAVYLCASSRSGAVSYEQYFGPGTRLTVT.

The CDR3 spells CAWSSGTVYGYTF. The CDR3 nucleotides are TGTGCCTGGAGTTCCGGGACAGTCTATGGCTACACCTTC. The chain combines TRBV30 with TRBJ1-2, with 7 bases fitting TRBD1. The junction had 4 bases not matched to a gene; V was cut back by 2 bases and J by 4 bases. This CDR3 contains 13 residues. Germline CDR1 is GTSNPN and CDR2 is SVGIG (reference sequence).

The V call is TRBV21-1, the J call TRBJ2-7; TRBD1 is taken as the D call from the table, unchecked against the DNA. TRBV21-1 is described as a pseudogene. This CDR3 region has 15 residues. Written as DNA, the CDR3 is TGTGCCAGCAGCTTAACAGGGAAGAGCTCCTACGAGCAGTACTTC. Its translation is CASSLTGKSSYEQYF.

The chain employs TRBV7-9 and TRBJ2-5, with 14 bases identical to TRBD2. After removal of 5 bases from V and 3 bases from J, the junction contained 5 bases not matched to a gene. The CDR3 has 16 residues. CDR1 and CDR2 (germline): SEHNR, FQNEAQ (reference sequence). The CDR3 region has the DNA TGTGCCAGCAGCCTGGGACTAGCGGGAGCGGAAGAGACCCAGTACTTC. Its protein product is CASSLGLAGAEETQYF.

V usage is TRBV5-1 and J usage is TRBJ2-5; 7 bases align to TRBD2. The last part of the DNA fits TRBJ2-7 better; the J call may be wrong. The CDR3 extends over 15 amino acids. Germline lookup yields CDR1 SGHRS and CDR2 YFSETQ. CDR3 region: CASSPEDGGSYEQYF. CDR3 bases: TGCGCCAGCAGCCCAGAGGACGGGGGGTCCTACGAGCAGTACTTC.

V is TRBV2 and J is TRBJ2-7; D is possibly TRBD1 (6 bases). V was shortened by 6 bases and J by 0 bases, with 15 bases between the two germline ends. The CDR3 contains 15 residues. Germline-derived CDR1 and CDR2 are SNHLY and FYNNEI. This chain's CDR3 is CASRQTGISSYEQYF. In nucleotides, the CDR3 is TGTGCCAGCAGGCAAACAGGGATAAGCTCCTACGAGCAGTACTTC.

The rearrangement links TRBV30 to TRBJ1-6; the D gene is possibly TRBD1 (5 bases). The CDR3 totals 15 residues. The V end was cut by 4 bases, the J end by 1 base, with 11 bases between. Germline CDR1 reads GTSNPN; CDR2 reads SVGIG (reference sequence). The CDR3 sequence is CAWKSGVSYNSPLHF. The CDR3 nucleotides are TGTGCCTGGAAGTCGGGGGTATCCTATAATTCACCCCTCCACTTT.

The rearrangement links TRBV27 to TRBJ2-7; possible D gene TRBD1, 6 bases. This CDR3 is built from 16 residues. The germline V and J ends were trimmed by 0 bases and 2 bases, with 14 bases remaining between them. In germline, CDR1 is MNHEY, CDR2 SMNVEV (reference sequence). The CDR3 spells CASSLSMGDTAYEQYF. CDR3 nucleotides: TGTGCCAGCAGTTTATCGATGGGGGACACCGCCTACGAGCAGTACTTC.

The chain couples TRBV4-3 to TRBJ2-3; D may be TRBD1 (6 bases). V was trimmed by 4 bases and J by 5 bases, leaving 16 bases between them. CDR3 length: 15 amino acids. Looked up from germline, CDR1 is LGHNA and CDR2 is YSLEER. The DNA of the CDR3 is TGCGCCAGCAGCCGGATACTTCAGGGGAGAGATACGCAGTATTTT. It is translated as CASSRILQGRDTQYF.

The gene calls are TRBV7-9 and TRBJ2-1, with 7 bases aligning to TRBD1. Per the germline V gene, CDR1 is SEHNR and CDR2 is FQNEAQ (reference sequence). The CDR3 covers 17 residues. J lost 15 bases, V lost 1 base, and 21 bases had no gene match. As DNA, the CDR3 is TGTGCCAGCAGCTTAGTCGTCATTCCCATCCTTCGACAGGGTTGGTTCTTC. Protein product: CASSLVVIPILRQGWFF.

The rearrangement uses TRBV18 and TRBJ2-3; TRBD1 is a possible D gene (5 bases). Germline loops: CDR1 KGHSH, CDR2 LQKENI. The CDR3 loop spans 17 amino acids. Trimming pared 3 bases from V and 2 bases from J, leaving 18 bases between. CDR3 in amino acids: CASSPLQVSPNTDTQYF. CDR3 nucleotides: TGTGCCAGCTCACCCTTACAGGTTTCGCCGAACACAGATACGCAGTATTTT.

The gene calls are TRBV29-1 and TRBJ2-7; 8 bases are a match to TRBD1. Germline CDR1 reads SQVTM; CDR2 reads ANQGSEA. V was clipped by 0 bases and J by 0 bases; unmatched bases: 1. There are 14 residues in the CDR3. The CDR3 loop is CSVEETGVSYEQYF. The CDR3 DNA reads TGCAGCGTTGAAGAGACAGGGGTCTCCTACGAGCAGTACTTC.

The genes are TRBV4-1 and TRBJ1-1; no clear D. The CDR3 covers 15 residues. Germline assignment: CDR1 MGHRA and CDR2 YSYEKL. Deletions cut 0 bases from V and 1 base from J, with 9 bases between. The CDR3 nucleotides are TGCGCCAGCAGCCAAGATTGGGCAGAGAACACTGAAGCTTTCTTT. Translation: CASSQDWAENTEAFF.

The rearrangement links TRBV7-8 to TRBJ1-4, with 7 bases fitting TRBD1. The CDR3 consists of 14 residues. Germline CDR1 and CDR2: SGHVS and FQNEAQ. With 1 base clipped from V and 8 bases from J, the junction kept 4 bases outside the gene matches. Written as DNA, the CDR3 is TGTGCCAGCAGCTTAGGCGACAGGGAGGAAAAACTGTTTTTT. It is translated as CASSLGDREEKLFF.

The CDR3 DNA reads TGTGCCAGCAGTGAGCGGGCAGGGGGCGCAGATACGCAGTATTTT. It encodes CASSERAGGADTQYF. V and J are TRBV6-4 and TRBJ2-3; 8 bases are shared with TRBD1. The CDR3 length is 15 residues. V gave up 3 bases and J gave up 4 bases; unmatched junction bases: 6. CDR1 MRHNA and CDR2 SNTAGT come from the germline V gene.

V is TRBV4-2 and J is TRBJ2-7, with 9 bases fitting TRBD2. The CDR3 is made up of 15 amino acids. The germline gives CDR1 LGHNA, CDR2 YNFKEQ. V trimming: 1 base; J trimming: 1 base; junction bases outside the gene matches: 2. CDR3 bases: TGTGCCAGCAGCCAAGGAGCGGGGGGATCCTACGAGCAGTACTTC. Protein: CASSQGAGGSYEQYF.

The rearrangement links TRBV7-9 to TRBJ2-3, with 12 bases aligning to TRBD2. The germline CDR1 and CDR2 sequences are SEHNR and FQNEAQ (reference sequence). This CDR3 comprises 18 residues. Trimming cost V 5 bases and J 4 bases; bases outside gene matches: 13. CDR3 sequence reads: CASSPFKGGLAGSDTQYF. CDR3 DNA sequence: TGTGCCAGCAGCCCATTTAAAGGGGGACTAGCGGGTTCAGATACGCAGTATTTT.

This clone was seen only a few times. The J gene is TRBJ1-1, the V gene TRBV5-8, with TRBD1 as a possible D gene (6 bases). Trimming pared 4 bases from V and 3 bases from J, leaving 16 bases between. The CDR3 totals 15 residues. CDR1 is SGHTS and CDR2 is YDEGEE in the germline V gene. Here the CDR3 reads CASSGRQDRDTEAFF. The CDR3 DNA reads TGTGCCAGCAGCGGACGACAGGATAGAGACACTGAAGCTTTCTTT.

The J gene is TRBJ2-5, the V gene TRBV7-3, with 16 nucleotides matching TRBD2. The junction had 1 base not matched to a gene; V was cut back by 0 bases and J by 0 bases. Germline assignment: CDR1 SGHTA and CDR2 FQGTGA. CDR3 size: 18 residues. CDR3 DNA: TGTGCCAGCAGCTTAACGGGACTAGCGGGAGGGTACCAAGAGACCCAGTACTTC. It encodes CASSLTGLAGGYQETQYF.

This rearrangement joins TRBV5-4 to TRBJ1-1, with 8 bases lining up with TRBD1. The length of the CDR3 is 16 residues. The germline CDR1 and CDR2 sequences are SGHNT and YYREEE (reference sequence). The V gene end was trimmed by 0 bases and the J gene end by 0 bases; junction bases not matched to a gene: 4. CDR3 in amino acids: CASSLGSGGMNTEAFF. In DNA, the CDR3 is TGTGCCAGCAGCTTGGGGTCAGGGGGCATGAACACTGAAGCTTTCTTT. Full variable domain (rest looked up from reference TRBV5-4 and TRBJ1-1): ETGVTQSPTHLIKTRGQQVTLRCSSQSGHNTVSWYQQALGQGPQFIFQYYREEENGRGNFPPRFSGLQFPNYSSELNVNALELDDSALYLCASSLGSGGMNTEAFFGQGTRLTVV.

V usage is TRBV19 and J usage is TRBJ2-7; 7 positions match TRBD1. The germline V gene has CDR1 LNHDA and CDR2 SQIVND (reference sequence). The CDR3 is 13 amino acids. Trimming took 5 bases from V and 3 from J; bases not matched to a gene: 4. CDR3 sequence reads: CASSSGQNYEQYF. The DNA for the CDR3 is TGTGCCAGTAGTTCGGGACAGAACTACGAGCAGTACTTC.

The chain has TRBV11-2 and TRBJ2-5; 8 bases are a match to TRBD1. This CDR3 is built from 15 residues. Germline V CDR1 and CDR2: SGHAT, FQNNGV. V shed 5 bases and J 4 bases; nucleotides not matched to a gene: 9. The CDR3 bases are TGTGCCAGCAGCCCACGACAGGGGCGGCGAGAGACCCAGTACTTC. Translation: CASSPRQGRRETQYF. The full variable domain, in which reference TRBV11-2 and TRBJ2-5 provide the parts outside the CDR3, is EAGVAQSPRYKIIEKRQSVAFWCNPISGHATLYWYQQILGQGPKLLIQFQNNGVVDDSQLPKDRFSAERLKGVDSTLKIQPAKLEDSAVYLCASSPRQGRRETQYFGPGTRLLVL.

The DNA for the CDR3 is TGTGCCAGCAGTTTAACACCAATCTCCTACGAGCAGTACTTC. Translation gives CASSLTPISYEQYF. The genes are TRBV27 and TRBJ2-7; D unresolved. Germline CDR1 reads MNHEY; CDR2 reads SMNVEV (reference sequence). With 2 bases removed from V and 0 bases from J, the gap between germline ends came to 8 bases. The CDR3 consists of 14 residues.

The chain joins TRBV28 to TRBJ1-2; no firm D call. The CDR3 is made up of 12 amino acids. Germline V gene sequence: CDR1 MDHEN, CDR2 SYDVKM. V dropped 5 bases and J dropped 7 bases, with 11 bases sitting between them. CDR3 region: CASSEGGSGYTF. The DNA for the CDR3 is TGTGCCAGCAGTGAGGGAGGGTCTGGCTACACCTTC.

The J gene is TRBJ2-4, the V gene TRBV19; possible D gene TRBD1, 6 bases. The CDR3 totals 13 residues. The germline V and J ends were trimmed by 7 bases and 8 bases, with 15 bases remaining between them. Germline CDR1 is LNHDA and CDR2 is SQIVND (reference sequence). DNA for the CDR3: TGTGCCAGTAATGATCGCAGGGGTGACATTCAGTACTTC. This translates into CASNDRRGDIQYF.

J is TRBJ2-7 and V is TRBV1; TRBD2 is the table's D call, not checked against the DNA. TRBV1 is a pseudogene. The CDR3 consists of 13 residues. The CDR3 DNA reads as TGCACCAGCAGCCAAGAGCGGGAATACGAGCAGTACTTC. It translates to CTSSQEREYEQYF.

The chain combines TRBV27 with TRBJ2-7; TRBD2 aligns across 15 bases. The length of the CDR3 is 19 residues. V shed 1 base, J shed 5 bases, and the junction held 12 bases outside the gene matches. Germline CDR1 reads MNHEY; CDR2 reads SMNVEV (reference sequence). CDR3 nucleotides: TGTGCCAGCAGTTTATTTCCCGGGACTAGCGGGAGGCCGGACCACGAGCAGTACTTC. It yields the protein CASSLFPGTSGRPDHEQYF.